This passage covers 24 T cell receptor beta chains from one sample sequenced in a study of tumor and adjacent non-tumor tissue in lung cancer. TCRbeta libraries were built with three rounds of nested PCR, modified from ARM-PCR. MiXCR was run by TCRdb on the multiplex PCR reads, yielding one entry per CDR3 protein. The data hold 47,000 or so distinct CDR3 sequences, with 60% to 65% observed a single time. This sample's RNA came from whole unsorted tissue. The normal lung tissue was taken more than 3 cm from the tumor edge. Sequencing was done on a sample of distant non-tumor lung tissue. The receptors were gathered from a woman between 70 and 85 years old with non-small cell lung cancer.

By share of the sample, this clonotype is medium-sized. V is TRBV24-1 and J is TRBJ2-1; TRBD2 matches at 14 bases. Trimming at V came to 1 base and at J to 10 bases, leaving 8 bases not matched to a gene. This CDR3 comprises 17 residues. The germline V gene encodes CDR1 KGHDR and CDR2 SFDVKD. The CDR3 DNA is TGTGCCACCAGTGATTTTACTTCGGGACTAGCGGGAGACGAGCAGTTCTTC. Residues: CATSDFTSGLAGDEQFF.

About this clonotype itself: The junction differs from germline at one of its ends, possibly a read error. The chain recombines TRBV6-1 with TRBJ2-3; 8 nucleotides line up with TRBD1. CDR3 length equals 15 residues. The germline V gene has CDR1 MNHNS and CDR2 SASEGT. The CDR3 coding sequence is TGTGCCAGCAGGGACAATCGAGACAGGGGAGATGCGCAGTGTTTT. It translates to CASRDNRDRGDAQCF.

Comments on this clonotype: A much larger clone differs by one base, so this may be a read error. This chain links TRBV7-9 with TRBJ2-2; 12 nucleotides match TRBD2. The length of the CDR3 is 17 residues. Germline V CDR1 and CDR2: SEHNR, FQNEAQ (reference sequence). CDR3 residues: CASSGTTSGSVTGELYF. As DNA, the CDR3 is TGTGCCAGCAGCGGGACGACTAGCGGGAGTGTCACCGGGGAGCTGTATTTT.

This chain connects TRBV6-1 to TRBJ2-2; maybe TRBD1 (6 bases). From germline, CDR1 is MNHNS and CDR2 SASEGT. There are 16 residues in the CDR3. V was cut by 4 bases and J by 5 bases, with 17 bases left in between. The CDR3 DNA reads TGTGCCAGCAGTGTTGGGACAAGGGAAAGGACCGGGGAGCTGTTTTTT. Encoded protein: CASSVGTRERTGELFF.

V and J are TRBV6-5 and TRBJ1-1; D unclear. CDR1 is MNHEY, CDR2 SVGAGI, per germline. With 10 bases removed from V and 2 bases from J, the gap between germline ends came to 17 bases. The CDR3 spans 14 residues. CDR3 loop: CANTINLDNTEAFF. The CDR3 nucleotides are TGTGCCAATACTATAAATCTGGATAACACTGAAGCTTTCTTT.

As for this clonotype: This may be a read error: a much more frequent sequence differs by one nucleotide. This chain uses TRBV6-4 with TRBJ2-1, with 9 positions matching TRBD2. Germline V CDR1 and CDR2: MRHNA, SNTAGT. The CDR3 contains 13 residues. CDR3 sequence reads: CVSHVREGNEQFF. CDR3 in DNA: TGTGTCAGCCATGTGCGGGAGGGAAATGAGCAGTTCTTC.

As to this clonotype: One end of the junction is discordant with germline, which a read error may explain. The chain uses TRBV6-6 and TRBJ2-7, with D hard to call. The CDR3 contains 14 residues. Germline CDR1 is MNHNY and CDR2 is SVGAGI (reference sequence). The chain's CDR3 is CASSYSISYYEQYF. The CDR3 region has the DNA TGTGCCAGTAGTTACAGTATAAGCTACTACGAACAGTACTTC.

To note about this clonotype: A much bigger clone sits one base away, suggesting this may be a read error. The CDR3 DNA sequence: TGCGCCAGCAGCCAAGGACAGGGTGATGAGTACAAGCAGTACTTC. Translated: CASSQGQGDEYKQYF. The chain carries TRBV4-1 and TRBJ2-7; 7 nucleotides match TRBD1. This CDR3 spans 15 amino acids. V gave up 1 base and J gave up 8 bases; unmatched junction bases: 11. CDR1 is MGHRA and CDR2 is YSYEKL in the germline V gene.

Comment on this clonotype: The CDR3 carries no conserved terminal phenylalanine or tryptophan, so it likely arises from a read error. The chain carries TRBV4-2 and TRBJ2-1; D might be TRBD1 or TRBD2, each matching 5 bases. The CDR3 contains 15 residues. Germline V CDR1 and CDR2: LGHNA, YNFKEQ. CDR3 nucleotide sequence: TGTGCCAGCAGCAAAGATGGGACGGAGAACAGTGAGCAGTTCTTA. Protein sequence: CASSKDGTENSEQFL.

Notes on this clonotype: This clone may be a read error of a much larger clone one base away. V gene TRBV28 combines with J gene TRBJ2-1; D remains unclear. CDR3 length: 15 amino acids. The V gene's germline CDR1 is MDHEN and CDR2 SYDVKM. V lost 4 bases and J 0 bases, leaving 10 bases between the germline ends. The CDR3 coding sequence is TGTGCCAGCAGTTCAGTGGTAATCTCCTACAATGAGCAGTTCTTC. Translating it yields CASSSVVISYNEQFF.

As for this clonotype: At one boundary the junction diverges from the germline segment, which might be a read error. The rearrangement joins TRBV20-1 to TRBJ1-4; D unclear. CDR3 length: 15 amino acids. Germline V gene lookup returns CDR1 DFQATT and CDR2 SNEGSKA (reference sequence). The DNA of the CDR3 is TGCAGTGCTGGAGATCCTGGTGTAGCTAATGAAAAACTGTTTTTT. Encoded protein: CSAGDPGVANEKLFF.

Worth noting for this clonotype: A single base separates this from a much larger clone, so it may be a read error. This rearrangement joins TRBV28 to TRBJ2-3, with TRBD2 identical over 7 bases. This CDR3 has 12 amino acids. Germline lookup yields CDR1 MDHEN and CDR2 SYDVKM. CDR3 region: CVTSGGTDTQYF. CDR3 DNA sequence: TGTGTCACCTCGGGGGGAACAGATACGCAGTATTTT.

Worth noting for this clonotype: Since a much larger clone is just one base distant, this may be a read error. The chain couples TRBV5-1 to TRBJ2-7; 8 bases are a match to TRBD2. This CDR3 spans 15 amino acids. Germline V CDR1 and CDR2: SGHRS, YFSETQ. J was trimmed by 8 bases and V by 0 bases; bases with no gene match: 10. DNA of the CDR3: TGCGCCAGCAGCTTGGGAGCGGGAGATTCTTTAAAGCAGTACTTC. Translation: CASSLGAGDSLKQYF.

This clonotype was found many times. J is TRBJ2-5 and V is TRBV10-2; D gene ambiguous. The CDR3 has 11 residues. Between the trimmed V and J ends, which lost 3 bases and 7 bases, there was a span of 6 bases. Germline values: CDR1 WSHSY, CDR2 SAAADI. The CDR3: CASSDFSTQYF. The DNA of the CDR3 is TGCGCCAGCAGTGATTTTTCGACCCAGTACTTC.

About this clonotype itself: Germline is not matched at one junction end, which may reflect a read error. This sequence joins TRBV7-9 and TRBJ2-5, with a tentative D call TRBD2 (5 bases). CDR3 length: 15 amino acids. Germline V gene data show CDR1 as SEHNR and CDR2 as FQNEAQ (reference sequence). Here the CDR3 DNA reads TGTGCCAGCAGATTAGTTCGGAGGCACCAAGAGACCCAATACTTC. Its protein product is CASRLVRRHQETQYF.

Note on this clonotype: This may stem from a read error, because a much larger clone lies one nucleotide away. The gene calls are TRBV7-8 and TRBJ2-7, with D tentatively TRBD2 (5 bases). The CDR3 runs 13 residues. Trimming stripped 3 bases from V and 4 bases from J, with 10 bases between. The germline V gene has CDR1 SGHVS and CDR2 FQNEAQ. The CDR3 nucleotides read TGTGCCAGCAGCTTGAGACGGGGTTACGAGCAGTACTTC. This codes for CASSLRRGYEQYF.

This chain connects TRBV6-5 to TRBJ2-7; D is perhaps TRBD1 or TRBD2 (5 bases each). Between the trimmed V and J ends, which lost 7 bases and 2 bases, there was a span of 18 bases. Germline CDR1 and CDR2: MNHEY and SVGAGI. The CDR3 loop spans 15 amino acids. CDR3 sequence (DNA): TGTGCCAGCACCACGCAGGTTGGGGGACCCTACGAGCAGTACTTC. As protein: CASTTQVGGPYEQYF.

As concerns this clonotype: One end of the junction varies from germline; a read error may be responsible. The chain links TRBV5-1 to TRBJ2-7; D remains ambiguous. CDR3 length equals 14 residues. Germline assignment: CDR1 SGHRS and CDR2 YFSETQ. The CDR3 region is CASTLELDYYDQYF. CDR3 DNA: TGCGCCAGCACCTTGGAGTTAGATTACTACGATCAGTACTTC.

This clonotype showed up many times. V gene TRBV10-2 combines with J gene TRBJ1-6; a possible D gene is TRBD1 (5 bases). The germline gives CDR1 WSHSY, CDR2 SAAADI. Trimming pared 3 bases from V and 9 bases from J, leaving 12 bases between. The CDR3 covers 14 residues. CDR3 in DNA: TGCGCCAGCAGTGAATTGCAGGGACGTTCACCCCTCCACTTT. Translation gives CASSELQGRSPLHF.

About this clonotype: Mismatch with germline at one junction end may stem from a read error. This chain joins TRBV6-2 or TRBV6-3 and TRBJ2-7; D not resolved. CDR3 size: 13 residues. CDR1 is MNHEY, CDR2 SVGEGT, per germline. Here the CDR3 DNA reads TGTGCCAGCAGTTACCCCCCTACCTACGAGCACTCCTTC. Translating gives CASSYPPTYEHSF.

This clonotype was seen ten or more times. CDR3 nucleotide sequence: TGTGCCAGCAGAGTGACAGGGCCCCAGCACGATACGCAGTATTTT. Its translation: CASRVTGPQHDTQYF. The chain is built from TRBV12-3 or TRBV12-4 and TRBJ2-3, with 7 bases aligning to TRBD1. The ends lost 6 bases at V and 6 bases at J; junction bases unmatched: 12. The CDR3 has 15 residues.

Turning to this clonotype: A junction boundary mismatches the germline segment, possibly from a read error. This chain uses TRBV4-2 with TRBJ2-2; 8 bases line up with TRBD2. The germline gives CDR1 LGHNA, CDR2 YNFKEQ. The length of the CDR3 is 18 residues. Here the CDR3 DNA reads TGTGCCAGCTGCCAAGATGGGGCGAGCGGGAGGAACACCGGGGAGCTGTTTTTT. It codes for CASCQDGASGRNTGELFF.

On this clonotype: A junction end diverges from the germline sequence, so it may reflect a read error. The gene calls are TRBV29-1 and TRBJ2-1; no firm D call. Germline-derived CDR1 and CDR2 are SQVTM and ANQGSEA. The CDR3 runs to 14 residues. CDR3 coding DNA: TGCAGCGTCGAACCCGGTTTTACCTACAATGAGCAATTATTC. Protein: CSVEPGFTYNEQLF.

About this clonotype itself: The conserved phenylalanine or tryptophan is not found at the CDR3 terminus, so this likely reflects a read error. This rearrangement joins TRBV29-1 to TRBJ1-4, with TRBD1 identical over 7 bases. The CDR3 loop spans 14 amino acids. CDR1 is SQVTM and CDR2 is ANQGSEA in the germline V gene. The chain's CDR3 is CRVGQGGTNEKLFS. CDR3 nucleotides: TGCAGGGTCGGCCAGGGGGGGACTAATGAAAAACTGTTTTCC.